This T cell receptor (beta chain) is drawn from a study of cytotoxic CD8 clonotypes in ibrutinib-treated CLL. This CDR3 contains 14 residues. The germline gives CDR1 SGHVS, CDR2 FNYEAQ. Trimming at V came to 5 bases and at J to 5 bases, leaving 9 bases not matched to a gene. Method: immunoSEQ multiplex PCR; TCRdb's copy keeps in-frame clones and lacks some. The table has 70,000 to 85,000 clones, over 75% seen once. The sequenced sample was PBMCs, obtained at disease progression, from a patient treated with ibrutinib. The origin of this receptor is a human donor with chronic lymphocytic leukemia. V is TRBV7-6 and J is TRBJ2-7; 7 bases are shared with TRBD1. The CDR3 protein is CASSPPGGRNEQYF. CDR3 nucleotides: TGTGCCAGCAGCCCTCCAGGGGGTAGAAACGAGCAGTACTTC.